There are a few counts of the clone carrying this TCR beta chain. Its matching antigen is unknown. The data stem from a study of T-cell memory formation after mild COVID-19. Study-level information: TCR clusters were mostly confined to one donor each.

Constant-segment primers served in 5'RACE that generated TCR alpha and TCR beta cDNA libraries bearing sample barcodes and UMIs. TCRdb reanalysed the 5' RACE reads using MiXCR and keeps one entry per CDR3 protein. This table holds 65,000 to 90,000 distinct CDR3 sequences, 14% found once. The CDR3 totals 16 residues. V lost 4 bases, J lost 0 bases, and 9 bases stayed unmatched. CDR1 and CDR2 (germline): SEHNR, FQNEAQ (reference sequence). Study results and caveats: Contracting CD4+ clones sat mainly in CM and EM; CD8+ in EMRA. Contracting clones from day 15 to 85 had balanced CD4/CD8; later expanders favoured CD4+.

The sample was PBMCs or a T cell subset sorted from them (not recorded which). This sequence joins TRBV7-9 and TRBJ2-7, with TRBD2 identical over 7 bases. This receptor was identified in an adult woman who had mild COVID-19 (a few samples of this study predate the infection). Cell type and time point are not known. For the CDR3, the DNA is TGTGCCAGCAGCTCATCTAGCGGAGCAAGCTCCTACGAGCAGTACTTC. Its translation is CASSSSSGASSYEQYF. The complete variable domain, with remaining parts taken from reference TRBV7-9 and TRBJ2-7, reads DTGVSQNPRHKITKRGQNVTFRCDPISEHNRLYWYRQTLGQGPEFLTYFQNEAQLEKSRLLSDRFSAERPKGSFSTLEIQRTEQGDSAMYLCASSSSSGASSYEQYFGPGTRLTVT.